Following are 16 T cell receptor beta chains from one sample sequenced in a study of blood T cell repertoires in COVID-19. Libraries were prepared by immunoSEQ multiplex PCR; TCRdb keeps only in-frame clonotypes and omits some of them. Among some 170,000 clones listed, almost 80% were seen once. Sequences were obtained from peripheral blood. Every receptor here comes from a woman aged 70 to 79 with acute or convalescent COVID-19.

This chain connects TRBV4-2 to TRBJ1-5; the D is unclear. V was trimmed by 4 bases and J by 7 bases, leaving 20 bases between them. The CDR3 length is 16 residues. CDR1 is LGHNA and CDR2 is YNFKEQ in the germline V gene. The CDR3 DNA is TGTGCCAGCAGCCTCTATAAGGCCGAGGGAGGACAGCCCCAGCATTTT. Amino acids: CASSLYKAEGGQPQHF.

In this sample, this clone turned up once. J is TRBJ2-5 and V is TRBV29-1; tentatively, D is TRBD1 (7 bases). The CDR3 has 13 amino acids. With 4 bases removed from V and 4 bases from J, the gap between germline ends came to 13 bases. The germline V gene has CDR1 SQVTM and CDR2 ANQGSEA. CDR3 sequence: CSVAGDSLETQYF. The DNA for the CDR3 is TGCAGCGTTGCGGGGGACAGTTTAGAGACCCAGTACTTC.

On this clone itself: The sample carries other DNA sequences with the same CDR3. This chain connects TRBV3-1 (or the pseudogene TRBV3-2) to TRBJ1-5, with no clear D. Germline assignment: CDR1 LGHDT and CDR2 YNNKEL (reference sequence). The CDR3 extends over 14 amino acids. Deletions cut 3 bases from V and 2 bases from J, with 8 bases between. The CDR3: CASSHRGGNQPQHF. The CDR3 bases are TGTGCCAGCAGCCATAGAGGTGGCAATCAGCCCCAGCATTTT.

V usage is TRBV7-2 and J usage is TRBJ2-3; D not certain. With 2 bases removed from V and 0 bases from J, the gap between germline ends came to 3 bases. Germline CDR1 is SGHTA and CDR2 is FQGNSA. The CDR3 runs 13 residues. The CDR3 spells CASSLPSTDTQYF. CDR3 DNA sequence: TGTGCCAGCAGCTTACCTAGCACAGATACGCAGTATTTT.

The chain is built from TRBV9 and TRBJ2-3; weak D call: TRBD2 (5 bases). V was cut by 0 bases and J by 0 bases, with 14 bases left in between. The germline V gene has CDR1 SGDLS and CDR2 YYNGEE. The CDR3 totals 17 residues. This CDR3 is CASSVAVGKSSTDTQYF. CDR3 DNA: TGTGCCAGCAGCGTAGCCGTCGGGAAGTCTAGCACAGATACGCAGTATTTT.

This clone was counted at least ten times. The chain recombines TRBV11-3 with TRBJ2-1; 8 bases are shared with TRBD1. After removal of 1 base from V and 2 bases from J, the junction contained 4 bases not matched to a gene. Germline loops: CDR1 SGHNT, CDR2 YENEEA. The CDR3 totals 16 residues. The CDR3 region is CASSLGGTGPYNEQFF. The CDR3 nucleotides are TGTGCCAGCAGCTTAGGTGGGACAGGTCCCTACAATGAGCAGTTCTTC. The entire variable domain, with the rest obtained from reference TRBV11-3 and TRBJ2-1, is as follows: EAGVVQSPRYKIIEKKQPVAFWCNPISGHNTLYWYLQNLGQGPELLIRYENEEAVDDSQLPKDRFSAERLKGVDSTLKIQPAELGDSAVYLCASSLGGTGPYNEQFFGPGTRLTVL.

This chain uses TRBV29-1 with TRBJ1-2, with 7 bases fitting TRBD1. Losses at the gene ends were 3 bases for V and 13 bases for J; bases not matched to a gene: 11. CDR1 is SQVTM and CDR2 is ANQGSEA in the germline V gene. The CDR3 runs to 12 residues. CDR3 in amino acids: CSVESTGVDLTF. CDR3 DNA sequence: TGCAGCGTTGAGAGTACAGGGGTCGATCTCACCTTC.

The gene calls are TRBV5-1 and TRBJ2-7; 7 positions match TRBD2. With 1 base clipped from V and 6 bases from J, the junction kept 10 bases outside the gene matches. This CDR3 has 15 residues. CDR1 is SGHRS and CDR2 is YFSETQ in the germline V gene. CDR3 protein: CASSLTGGSLGEQYF. The CDR3 DNA reads as TGCGCCAGCAGCTTGACGGGCGGGAGTCTCGGCGAGCAGTACTTC.

This clone was detected a few times. The chain is built from TRBV4-2 and TRBJ1-1; 9 bases match TRBD1. The CDR3 extends over 17 amino acids. Germline V gene lookup returns CDR1 LGHNA and CDR2 YNFKEQ. J was trimmed by 2 bases and V by 3 bases; bases with no gene match: 10. The CDR3 protein is CASSQALQGALNTEAFF. The DNA of the CDR3 is TGTGCCAGCAGCCAGGCACTACAGGGGGCGCTAAACACTGAAGCTTTCTTT.

This chain uses TRBV9 with TRBJ2-1; 15 bases line up with TRBD2. With V trimmed by 2 bases and J by 3 bases, 12 bases remained unmatched. The germline V gene has CDR1 SGDLS and CDR2 YYNGEE. The CDR3 extends over 20 amino acids. The CDR3 loop reads CASSVRPGLAGGTDYNEQFF. CDR3 nucleotides: TGTGCCAGCAGCGTCCGGCCGGGACTAGCGGGAGGAACCGACTACAATGAGCAGTTCTTC.

This clone was recorded only once. This chain links TRBV11-1 with TRBJ2-2; 10 nucleotides match TRBD1. Germline V CDR1 and CDR2: SGHAT, FQDESV (reference sequence). This CDR3 region has 16 residues. V dropped 3 bases and J dropped 5; count of bases not matched to a gene: 6. CDR3 in DNA: TGTGCCAGCAGCTTCGGACAGGGGGGATTGACCGGGGAGCTGTTTTTT. Protein product: CASSFGQGGLTGELFF.

V gene TRBV6-1 combines with J gene TRBJ2-7; 7 nucleotides match TRBD2. The germline gives CDR1 MNHNS, CDR2 SASEGT. V trimming: 0 bases; J trimming: 4 bases; junction bases outside the gene matches: 9. This CDR3 comprises 16 residues. Here the CDR3 reads CASSEAYVREGYEQYF. CDR3 in DNA: TGTGCCAGCAGTGAAGCGTACGTGAGGGAGGGGTACGAGCAGTACTTC.

J is TRBJ2-2 and V is TRBV27, with 7 bases identical to TRBD2. The J segment lost 3 bases and the V segment lost 5 bases, leaving 12 bases of the junction unmatched. The CDR3 sequence is 17 residues long. Germline V gene lookup returns CDR1 MNHEY and CDR2 SMNVEV (reference sequence). In nucleotides, the CDR3 is TGTGCCAGCAGTCCTCAGCGGGATGTATGGGACACCGGGGAGCTGTTTTTT. Translating it yields CASSPQRDVWDTGELFF.

This chain connects TRBV19 to TRBJ1-5; D perhaps matches TRBD1 (5 bases). Germline values: CDR1 LNHDA, CDR2 SQIVND (reference sequence). CDR3 length equals 16 residues. Trimming pared 5 bases from V and 2 bases from J, leaving 16 bases between. CDR3 in DNA: TGTGCCAGTAGTCCCCAGGGCGTAAGGGGCAATCAGCCCCAGCATTTT. Residues: CASSPQGVRGNQPQHF.

The chain couples TRBV11-2 to TRBJ1-3; D is unresolved. CDR1 is SGHAT and CDR2 is FQNNGV in the germline V gene. V lost 0 bases to trimming and J lost 0 bases, with 9 bases between them. The CDR3 extends over 16 amino acids. CDR3 sequence (DNA): TGTGCCAGCAGCTTAGACCTATCTGCCTCTGGAAACACCATATATTTT. This codes for CASSLDLSASGNTIYF.

This chain joins TRBV5-6 and TRBJ2-5; 7 nucleotides match TRBD1. The J segment lost 4 bases and the V segment lost 1 base, leaving 7 bases of the junction unmatched. CDR1 and CDR2 (germline): SGHDT, YYEEEE. The CDR3 sequence is 15 residues long. CDR3 protein: CASSLWVRQGETQYF. The CDR3 DNA reads as TGTGCCAGCAGCTTGTGGGTTCGACAGGGAGAGACCCAGTACTTC. Using reference TRBV5-6 and TRBJ2-5 for the parts outside the CDR3, the full variable domain is DAGVTQSPTHLIKTRGQQVTLRCSPKSGHDTVSWYQQALGQGPQFIFQYYEEEERQRGNFPDRFSGHQFPNYSSELNVNALLLGDSALYLCASSLWVRQGETQYFGPGTRLLVL.